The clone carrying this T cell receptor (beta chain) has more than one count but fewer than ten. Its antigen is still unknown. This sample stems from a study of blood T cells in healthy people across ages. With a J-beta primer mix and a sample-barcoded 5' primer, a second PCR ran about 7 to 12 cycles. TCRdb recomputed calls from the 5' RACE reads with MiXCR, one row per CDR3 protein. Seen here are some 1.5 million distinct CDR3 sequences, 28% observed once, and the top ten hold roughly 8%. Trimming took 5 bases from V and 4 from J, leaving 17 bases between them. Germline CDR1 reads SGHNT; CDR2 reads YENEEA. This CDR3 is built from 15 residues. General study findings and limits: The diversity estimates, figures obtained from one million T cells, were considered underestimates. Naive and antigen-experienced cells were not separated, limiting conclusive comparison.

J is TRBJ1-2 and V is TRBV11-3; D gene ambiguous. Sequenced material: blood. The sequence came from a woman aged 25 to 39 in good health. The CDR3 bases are TGTGCCAGCAGCCCCAGACGCTCCTGGGGCTATGGCTACACCTTC. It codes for CASSPRRSWGYGYTF.